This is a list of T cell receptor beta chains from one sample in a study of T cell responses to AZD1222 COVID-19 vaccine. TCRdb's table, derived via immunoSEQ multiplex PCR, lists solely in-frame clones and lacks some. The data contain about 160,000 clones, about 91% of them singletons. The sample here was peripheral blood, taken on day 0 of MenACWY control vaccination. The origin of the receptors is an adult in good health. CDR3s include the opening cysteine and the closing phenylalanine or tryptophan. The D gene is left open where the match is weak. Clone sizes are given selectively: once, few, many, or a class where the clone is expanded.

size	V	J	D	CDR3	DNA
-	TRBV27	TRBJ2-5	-	CASSLSKASWGQEAQYF	TGTGCCAGCAGTTTATCGAAGGCTAGCTGGGGGCAAGAGGCCCAGTACTTC
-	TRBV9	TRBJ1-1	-	CASSVEYGTGDTEAFF	TGTGCCAGCAGCGTAGAGTACGGAACTGGGGACACTGAAGCTTTCTTT
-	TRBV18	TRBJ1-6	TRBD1	CASSGDSNNSPLHF	TGTGCCAGCTCAGGGGACAGCAATAATTCACCCCTCCACTTT
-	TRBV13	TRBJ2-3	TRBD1	CATRRRGQGSTDTQYF	TGTGCCACACGACGAAGGGGACAGGGGAGCACAGATACGCAGTATTTT
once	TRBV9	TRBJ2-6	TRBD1	CASSVVRTGGSGANVLTF	TGTGCCAGCAGCGTAGTCCGGACAGGCGGCTCTGGGGCCAACGTCCTGACTTTC
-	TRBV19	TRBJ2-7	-	CASNRDGSFSYEQYF	TGTGCCAGTAACCGGGACGGCTCCTTCTCCTACGAGCAGTACTTC
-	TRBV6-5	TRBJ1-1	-	CASSPSLGTEAFF	TGTGCCAGCAGTCCAAGCTTGGGGACTGAAGCTTTCTTT
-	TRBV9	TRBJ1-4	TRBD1	CASSAHDRGEKLFF	TGTGCCAGCAGCGCCCACGACAGGGGTGAAAAACTGTTTTTT
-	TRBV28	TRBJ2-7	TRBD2	CASTLAGVYEQYF	TGTGCCAGCACTCTAGCGGGCGTCTACGAGCAGTACTTC
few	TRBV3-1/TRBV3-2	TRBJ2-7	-	CASRSGPPYEQYF	TGTGCCAGCAGGTCGGGGCCACCCTACGAGCAGTACTTC
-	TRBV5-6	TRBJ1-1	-	CASSLIGDPEAFF	TGTGCCAGCAGCTTGATTGGGGACCCTGAAGCTTTCTTT
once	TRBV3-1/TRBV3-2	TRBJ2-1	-	CASSQVFEQFF	TGTGCCAGCAGCCAAGTATTTGAGCAGTTCTTC
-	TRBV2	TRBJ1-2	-	CASSDSGDYGYTF	TGTGCCAGCAGTGACTCAGGGGACTATGGCTACACCTTC
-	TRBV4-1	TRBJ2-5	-	CASSPTFRVSGIQETQYF	TGCGCCAGCAGCCCGACCTTTCGGGTTAGCGGAATTCAAGAGACCCAGTACTTC
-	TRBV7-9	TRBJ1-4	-	CASSGGTYNEKLFF	TGTGCCAGCAGCGGAGGGACCTATAATGAAAAACTGTTTTTT
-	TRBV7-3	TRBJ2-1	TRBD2	CASSLTSGRVSEQFF	TGTGCCAGCAGCTTGACTAGCGGGAGGGTCTCTGAGCAGTTCTTC
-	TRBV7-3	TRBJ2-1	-	CASSTASVGEQFF	TGTGCCAGCAGCACCGCTAGCGTCGGAGAGCAGTTCTTC
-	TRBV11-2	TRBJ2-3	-	CASSPTTDTQYF	TGTGCCAGCAGCCCAACCACAGATACGCAGTATTTT
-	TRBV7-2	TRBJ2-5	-	CASSLSPSETQYF	TGTGCCAGCAGCTTATCTCCCTCAGAGACCCAGTACTTC
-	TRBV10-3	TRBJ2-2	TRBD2	CAISMLAETGELFF	TGTGCCATCAGTATGCTAGCGGAAACCGGGGAGCTGTTTTTT
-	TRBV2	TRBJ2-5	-	CASSGDIQETQYF	TGTGCCAGCAGTGGGGACATCCAAGAGACCCAGTACTTC
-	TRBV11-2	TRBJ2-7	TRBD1	CASSLGQGVYEQYF	TGTGCCAGCAGCTTAGGACAGGGGGTCTACGAGCAGTACTTC
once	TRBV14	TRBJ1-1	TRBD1	CASSPRGQIRTNTEAFF	TGTGCCAGCAGCCCCCGGGGACAGATTAGAACGAACACTGAAGCTTTCTTT
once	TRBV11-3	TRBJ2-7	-	CASSLVLQGPYEQYF	TGTGCCAGCAGCTTAGTCCTACAGGGCCCTTACGAGCAGTACTTC
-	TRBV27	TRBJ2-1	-	CASSSTRLDQTNNEQFF	TGTGCCAGCAGTTCAACGCGACTAGATCAAACTAACAATGAGCAGTTCTTC
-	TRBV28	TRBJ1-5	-	CASSYRGNQPQHF	TGTGCCAGCAGTTACAGGGGCAATCAGCCCCAGCATTTT
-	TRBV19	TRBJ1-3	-	CASSVRSTGNTIYF	TGTGCCAGTAGTGTGAGAAGCACTGGAAACACCATATATTTT
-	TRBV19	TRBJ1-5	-	CASIRAHGRNQPQHF	TGTGCCAGTATCCGGGCCCATGGCCGCAATCAGCCCCAGCATTTT
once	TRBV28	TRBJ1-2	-	CASSTQEPGAGGYTF	TGTGCCAGCAGTACACAGGAACCCGGTGCCGGTGGCTACACCTTC